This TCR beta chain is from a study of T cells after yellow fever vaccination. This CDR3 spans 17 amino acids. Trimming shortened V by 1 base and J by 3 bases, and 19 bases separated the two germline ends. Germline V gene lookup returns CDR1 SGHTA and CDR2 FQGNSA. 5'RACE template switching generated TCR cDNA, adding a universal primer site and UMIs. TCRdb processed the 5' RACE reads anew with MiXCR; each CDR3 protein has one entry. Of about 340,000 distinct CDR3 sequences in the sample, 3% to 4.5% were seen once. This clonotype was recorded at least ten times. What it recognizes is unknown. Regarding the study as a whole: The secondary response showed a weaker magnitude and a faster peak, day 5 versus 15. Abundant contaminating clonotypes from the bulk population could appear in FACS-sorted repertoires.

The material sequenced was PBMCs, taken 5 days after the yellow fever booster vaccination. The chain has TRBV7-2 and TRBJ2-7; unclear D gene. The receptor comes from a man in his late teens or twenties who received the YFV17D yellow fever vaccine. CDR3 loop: CASSLGLNGAGFYEQYF. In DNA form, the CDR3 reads TGTGCCAGCAGCTTAGGGTTGAATGGCGCAGGATTCTACGAGCAGTACTTC. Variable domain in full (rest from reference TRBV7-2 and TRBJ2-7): GAGVSQSPSNKVTEKGKDVELRCDPISGHTALYWYRQSLGQGLEFLIYFQGNSAPDKSGLPSDRFSAERTGGSVSTLTIQRTQQEDSAVYLCASSLGLNGAGFYEQYFGPGTRLTVT.